This TCR beta chain originates from a study of T cell changes during pregnancy in multiple sclerosis. There are 15 residues in the CDR3. The junction had 5 bases not matched to a gene; V was cut back by 4 bases and J by 4 bases. CDR1 and CDR2 from the germline V gene are MDHEN and SYDVKM. Method: immunoSEQ multiplex PCR; TCRdb's copy keeps in-frame clones and lacks some. There are roughly 37,000 clones in the sample; roughly 91% occur only once, and 0.47% lies in the top ten. The clonotype comes from a female donor in good health, enrolled as a control in a pregnancy study. The rearrangement uses TRBV28 and TRBJ2-3, with 10 nucleotides matching TRBD1. The sample was CD4+ T cells from peripheral blood mononuclear cells, taken in the second trimester of pregnancy. This CDR3 reads CASSSRTGGADTQYF. DNA of the CDR3: TGTGCCAGCAGTTCCAGGACAGGGGGTGCAGATACGCAGTATTTT.